This T cell receptor (beta chain) came from a study of T cells in tuberculosis. The data were produced by immunoSEQ multiplex PCR, yet TCRdb's version contains in-frame clones alone and is incomplete. Found here are about 25,000 clones, approximately 94% of them singletons; the top ten hold roughly 16%. Trimming took off 6 bases at V and 2 bases at J, with 9 bases between the two ends. The CDR3 extends over 13 amino acids. The germline gives CDR1 SNHLY, CDR2 FYNNEI. Sequenced: PBMCs. V usage is TRBV2 and J usage is TRBJ2-3, with a possible D match to TRBD2 (6 bases). The TCR originated in a donor aged 10 to 29 with latent tuberculosis or without tuberculosis infection. Some clones in this sample may be carry-over from other donors' samples. In nucleotides, the CDR3 is TGTGCCAGCAGCCGGGACTCCACAGATACGCAGTATTTT. This translates into CASSRDSTDTQYF. The whole variable domain, filled in from reference TRBV2 and TRBJ2-3, reads EPEVTQTPSHQVTQMGQEVILRCVPISNHLYFYWYRQILGQKVEFLVSFYNNEISEKSEIFDDQFSVERPDGSNFTLKIRSTKLEDSAMYFCASSRDSTDTQYFGPGTRLTVL.